Reported below is one TCR beta chain. No antigen is known for it. The entry originates in a study of early T cells in non-severe SARS-CoV-2 infection. Across the whole study: Chains were unpaired, as sequencing was done on bulk RNA from unsorted whole blood. Whole-study findings and limits: VDJdb matching skewed toward anti-spike CD8 responses, missing private and CD4 specificities.

Researchers tagged individual cDNA molecules with unique molecular identifiers. TCRdb analysed the 5' RACE reads with MiXCR anew, one entry per CDR3 protein. The profile covers under 60,000 distinct CDR3 sequences, with 8.5% to 12% appearing a single time and about 5% taken by the ten largest. The CDR3 is 11 residues long. CDR1 SGHDN and CDR2 FVKESK come from the germline V gene. Trimming removed 2 bases at V and 3 bases at J, with 2 bases between. The chain recombines TRBV14 with TRBJ2-7, with no clear D. This TCR came from an adult who was a healthcare worker with PCR-confirmed SARS-CoV-2 infection or an uninfected control (not recorded which). The sequencing sample was made of whole blood. Here the CDR3 DNA reads TGTGCCAGCAGCCAAAACTACGAGCAGTACTTC. Translation: CASSQNYEQYF.